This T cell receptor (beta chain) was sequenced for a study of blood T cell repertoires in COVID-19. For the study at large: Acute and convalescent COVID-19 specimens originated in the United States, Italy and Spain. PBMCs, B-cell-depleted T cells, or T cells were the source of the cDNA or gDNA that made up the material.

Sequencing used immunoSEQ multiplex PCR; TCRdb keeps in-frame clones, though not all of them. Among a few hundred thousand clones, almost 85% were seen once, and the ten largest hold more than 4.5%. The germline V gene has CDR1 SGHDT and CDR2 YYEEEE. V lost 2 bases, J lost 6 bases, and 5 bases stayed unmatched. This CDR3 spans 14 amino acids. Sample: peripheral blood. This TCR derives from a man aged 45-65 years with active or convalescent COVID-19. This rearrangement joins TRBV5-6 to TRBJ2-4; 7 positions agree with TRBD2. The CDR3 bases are TGTGCCAGCAGCTTTAGGACTAGTCGAAACATTCAGTACTTC. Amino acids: CASSFRTSRNIQYF.